Shown below are 10 T cell receptor beta chains from a single sample sequenced in a study of blood T cell repertoires in COVID-19. Using immunoSEQ multiplex PCR, the repertoire was profiled, and TCRdb retains in-frame clones only, with some absent. The table has some 670,000 clones, 70% to 90% seen once. The sequencing input was peripheral blood. These receptors were collected from a woman aged 18-30 years with acute or convalescent COVID-19.

The J gene is TRBJ2-7, the V gene TRBV11-2, with 12 bases that match TRBD2. The trim removed 10 bases at V and 4 bases at J, leaving 8 bases unmatched. CDR3 length: 14 residues. The germline V gene encodes CDR1 SGHAT and CDR2 FQNNGV. CDR3 bases: TGTGCCACCGGGACTAGCGGGTCCGCATACGAGCAGTACTTC. This codes for CATGTSGSAYEQYF.

This clone has a handful of counts. The CDR3, as DNA: TGCGCCAGCAGCGCGGGGTTCGGCTACACCTTC. It specifies CASSAGFGYTF. The chain joins TRBV5-1 to TRBJ1-2; D is unresolved. Trimming pared 4 bases from V and 8 bases from J, leaving 9 bases between. The CDR3 length is 11 residues. CDR1 SGHRS and CDR2 YFSETQ come from the germline V gene.

The chain couples TRBV20-1 to TRBJ1-5; D not resolved. The germline CDR1 and CDR2 sequences are DFQATT and SNEGSKA (reference sequence). This CDR3 is built from 15 residues. V shed 3 bases and J shed 6 bases, with 18 bases lying between them. The DNA of the CDR3 is TGCAGTGCTAGTTCATCCAGGCAAGGTCTTCAGCCCCAGCATTTT. It translates to CSASSSRQGLQPQHF.

J is TRBJ1-1 and V is TRBV18; a possible D gene is TRBD1 (5 bases). The CDR3 is 15 residues long. Trimming shortened V by 6 bases and J by 5 bases, and 19 bases separated the two germline ends. Germline V lookup: CDR1 KGHSH, CDR2 LQKENI. The CDR3 reads CASSPLPGRGTEAFF. CDR3 coding DNA: TGTGCCAGCTCCCCCCTCCCGGGGAGGGGAACTGAAGCTTTCTTT.

The chain uses TRBV2 and TRBJ1-1; a weak D match, TRBD1 (5 bases). The CDR3 runs to 13 residues. Trimming left V 7 bases short and J 1 base short, with 10 bases between. Germline V lookup: CDR1 SNHLY, CDR2 FYNNEI. The chain's CDR3 is CASILTGNTEAFF. The CDR3 DNA sequence: TGTGCCAGCATCCTAACAGGGAACACTGAAGCTTTCTTT.

The CDR3 protein is CASSQGYSQYF. In nucleotides, the CDR3 is TGTGCCAGCAGCCAAGGATATAGCCAGTACTTC. The rearrangement joins TRBV3-1 (or the pseudogene TRBV3-2) to TRBJ2-5; unclear D gene. Per germline, CDR1 LGHDT and CDR2 YNNKEL (reference sequence). The CDR3 contains 11 residues. Trimming left V 1 base short and J 10 bases short, with 7 bases between.

The gene calls are TRBV6-5 and TRBJ1-3, with D uncertain. The V end was cut by 7 bases, the J end by 4 bases, with 11 bases between. From germline, CDR1 is MNHEY and CDR2 SVGAGI. This CDR3 is built from 13 residues. CDR3 loop: CASIRAGGNTIYF. The CDR3 DNA is TGTGCCAGCATACGTGCTGGCGGAAACACCATATATTTT.

V is TRBV11-1 and J is TRBJ1-2; a possible D gene is TRBD1 (6 bases). This CDR3 is 13 amino acids long. Germline V gives CDR1 SGHAT, CDR2 FQDESV (reference sequence). V was clipped by 6 bases and J by 4 bases, with 12 bases between them. The CDR3 reads CASSLDSTYGYTF. The CDR3 DNA reads TGTGCCAGCAGTTTGGACAGTACCTATGGCTACACCTTC.

The chain links TRBV30 to TRBJ1-5; maybe TRBD1 (5 bases). The CDR3 has 14 residues. Germline assignment: CDR1 GTSNPN and CDR2 SVGIG (reference sequence). Between the trimmed V and J ends, which lost 2 bases and 5 bases, there was a span of 13 bases. Here the CDR3 DNA reads TGTGCCTGGAGTTTACGACAGAGAGATCAGCCCCAGCATTTT. It codes for CAWSLRQRDQPQHF.

The chain couples TRBV5-6 to TRBJ1-2, with D maybe TRBD1 (6 bases). Germline CDR1 reads SGHDT; CDR2 reads YYEEEE. The germline V and J ends were trimmed by 5 bases and 3 bases, with 11 bases remaining between them. This CDR3 spans 13 amino acids. Written as DNA, the CDR3 is TGTGCCAGCAGTACGGACAGCTACTATGGCTACACCTTC. Its protein is CASSTDSYYGYTF.